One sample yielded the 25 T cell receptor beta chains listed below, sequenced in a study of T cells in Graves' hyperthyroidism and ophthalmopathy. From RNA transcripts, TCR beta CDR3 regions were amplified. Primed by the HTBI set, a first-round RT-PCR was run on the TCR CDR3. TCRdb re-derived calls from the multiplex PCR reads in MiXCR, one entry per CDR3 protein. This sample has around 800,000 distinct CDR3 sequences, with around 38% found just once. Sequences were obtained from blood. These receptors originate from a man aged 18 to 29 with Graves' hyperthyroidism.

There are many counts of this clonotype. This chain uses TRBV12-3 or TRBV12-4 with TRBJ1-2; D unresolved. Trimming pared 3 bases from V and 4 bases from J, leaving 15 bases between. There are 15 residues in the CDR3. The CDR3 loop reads CASSLSGGRTYGYTF. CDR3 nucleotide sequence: TGTGCCAGCAGTTTGAGCGGCGGACGGACCTATGGCTACACCTTC.

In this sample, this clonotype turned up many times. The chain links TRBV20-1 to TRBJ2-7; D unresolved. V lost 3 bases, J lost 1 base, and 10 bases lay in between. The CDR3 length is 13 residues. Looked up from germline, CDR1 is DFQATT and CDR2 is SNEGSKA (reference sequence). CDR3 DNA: TGCAGTGCTAGCATAGACACGTCCTACGAGCAGTACTTC. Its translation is CSASIDTSYEQYF.

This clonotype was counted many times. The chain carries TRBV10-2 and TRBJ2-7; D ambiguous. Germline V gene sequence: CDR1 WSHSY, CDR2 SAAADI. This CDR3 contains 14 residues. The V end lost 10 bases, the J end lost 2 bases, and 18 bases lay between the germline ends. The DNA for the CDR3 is TGCGCCACCAACTCGGCAGGCCCTACCTACGAGCAGTACTTC. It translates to CATNSAGPTYEQYF.

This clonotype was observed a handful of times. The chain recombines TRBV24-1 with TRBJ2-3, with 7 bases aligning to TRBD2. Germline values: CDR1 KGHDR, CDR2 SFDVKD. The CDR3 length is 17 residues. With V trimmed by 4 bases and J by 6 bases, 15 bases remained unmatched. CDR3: CATSDARGEPSPDTQYF. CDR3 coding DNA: TGTGCCACCAGTGACGCCCGGGGGGAGCCTTCCCCCGATACGCAGTATTTT.

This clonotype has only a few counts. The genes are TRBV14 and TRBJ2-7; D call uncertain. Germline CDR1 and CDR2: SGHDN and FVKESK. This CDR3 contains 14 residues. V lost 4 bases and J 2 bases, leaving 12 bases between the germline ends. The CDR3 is CASSPGSPPYEQYF. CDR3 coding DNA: TGTGCCAGCAGCCCTGGGTCTCCTCCCTACGAGCAGTACTTC. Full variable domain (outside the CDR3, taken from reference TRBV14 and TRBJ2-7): EAGVTQFPSHSVIEKGQTVTLRCDPISGHDNLYWYRRVMGKEIKFLLHFVKESKQDESGMPNNRFLAERTGGTYSTLKVQPAELEDSGVYFCASSPGSPPYEQYFGPGTRLTVT.

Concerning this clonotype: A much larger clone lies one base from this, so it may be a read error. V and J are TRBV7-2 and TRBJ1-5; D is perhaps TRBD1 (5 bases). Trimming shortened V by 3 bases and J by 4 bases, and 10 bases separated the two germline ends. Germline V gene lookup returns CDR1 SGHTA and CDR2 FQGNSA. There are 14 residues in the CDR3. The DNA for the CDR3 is TGTGCCAGCAGCTTCGGATGGGGGAATCAGCCCCAGCATTTT. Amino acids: CASSFGWGNQPQHF.

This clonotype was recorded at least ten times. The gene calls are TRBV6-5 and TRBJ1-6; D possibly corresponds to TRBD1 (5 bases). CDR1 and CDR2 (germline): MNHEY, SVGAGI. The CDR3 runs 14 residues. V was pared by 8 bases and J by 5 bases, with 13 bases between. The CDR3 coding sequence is TGTGCCAGCGGGCCTGGACACGATAATTCACCCCTCCACTTT. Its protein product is CASGPGHDNSPLHF.

The CDR3 spells CATGRGYNEQFF. For the CDR3, the DNA is TGTGCCACCGGAAGGGGCTACAATGAGCAGTTCTTC. The genes are TRBV24-1 and TRBJ2-1; perhaps TRBD1 as D (5 bases). The germline CDR1 and CDR2 sequences are KGHDR and SFDVKD. CDR3 size: 12 residues. Trimming removed 9 bases from V and 3 bases from J, with 8 bases in between.

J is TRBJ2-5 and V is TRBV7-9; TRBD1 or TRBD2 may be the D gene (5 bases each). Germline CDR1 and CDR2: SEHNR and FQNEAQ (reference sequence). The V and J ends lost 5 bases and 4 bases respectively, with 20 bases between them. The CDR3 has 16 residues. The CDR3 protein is CASSPRRRRGAETQYF. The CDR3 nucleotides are TGTGCCAGCAGCCCTCGACGGAGAAGAGGGGCAGAGACCCAGTACTTC.

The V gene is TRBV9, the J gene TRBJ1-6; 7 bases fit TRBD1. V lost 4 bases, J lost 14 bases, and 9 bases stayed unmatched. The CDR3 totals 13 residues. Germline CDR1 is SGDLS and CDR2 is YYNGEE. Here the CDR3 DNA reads TGTGCCAGCAGCAAACAGGGGATTAGGGCCCTCCACTTT. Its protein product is CASSKQGIRALHF.

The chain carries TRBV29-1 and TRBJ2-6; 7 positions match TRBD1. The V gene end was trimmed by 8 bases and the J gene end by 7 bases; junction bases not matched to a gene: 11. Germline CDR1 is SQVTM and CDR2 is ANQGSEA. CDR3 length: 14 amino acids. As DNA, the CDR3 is TGCAGCTACCGACAGGGCCCTCGAGCCAACGTCCTGACTTTC. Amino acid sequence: CSYRQGPRANVLTF. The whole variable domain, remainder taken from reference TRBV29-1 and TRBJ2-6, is SAVISQKPSRDICQRGTSLTIQCQVDSQVTMMFWYRQQPGQSLTLIATANQGSEATYESGFVIDKFPISRPNLTFSTLTVSNMSPEDSSIYLCSYRQGPRANVLTFGAGSRLTVL.

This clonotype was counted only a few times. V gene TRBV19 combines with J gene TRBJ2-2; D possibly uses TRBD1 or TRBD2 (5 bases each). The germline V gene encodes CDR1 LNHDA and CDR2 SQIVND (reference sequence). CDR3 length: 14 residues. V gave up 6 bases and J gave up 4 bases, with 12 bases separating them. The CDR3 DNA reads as TGTGCCAGTAGCACGGACACTAGCACCGGGGAGCTGTTTTTT. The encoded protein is CASSTDTSTGELFF.

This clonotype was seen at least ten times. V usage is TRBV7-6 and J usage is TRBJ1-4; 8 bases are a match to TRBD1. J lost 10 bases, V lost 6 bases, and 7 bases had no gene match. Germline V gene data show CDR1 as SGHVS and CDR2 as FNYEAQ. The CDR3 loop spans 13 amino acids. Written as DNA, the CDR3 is TGTGCCAGCAGTCCCGGACAGGGTGGAAAACTGTTTTTT. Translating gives CASSPGQGGKLFF.

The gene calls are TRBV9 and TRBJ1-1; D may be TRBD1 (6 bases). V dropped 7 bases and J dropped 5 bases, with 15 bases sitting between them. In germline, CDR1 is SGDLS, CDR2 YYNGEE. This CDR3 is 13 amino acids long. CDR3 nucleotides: TGTGCCAGCTCTAAAAACAGGGAAACTGAAGCTTTCTTT. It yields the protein CASSKNRETEAFF.

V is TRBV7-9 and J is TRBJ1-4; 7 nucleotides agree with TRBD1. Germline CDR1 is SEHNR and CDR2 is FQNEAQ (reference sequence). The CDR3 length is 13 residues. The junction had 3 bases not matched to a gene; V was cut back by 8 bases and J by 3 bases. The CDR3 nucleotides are TGTGCCAGCCGAGGGGGCCCTAATGAAAAACTGTTTTTT. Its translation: CASRGGPNEKLFF. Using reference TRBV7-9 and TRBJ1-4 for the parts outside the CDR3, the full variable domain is DTGVSQNPRHKITKRGQNVTFRCDPISEHNRLYWYRQTLGQGPEFLTYFQNEAQLEKSRLLSDRFSAERPKGSFSTLEIQRTEQGDSAMYLCASRGGPNEKLFFGSGTQLSVL.

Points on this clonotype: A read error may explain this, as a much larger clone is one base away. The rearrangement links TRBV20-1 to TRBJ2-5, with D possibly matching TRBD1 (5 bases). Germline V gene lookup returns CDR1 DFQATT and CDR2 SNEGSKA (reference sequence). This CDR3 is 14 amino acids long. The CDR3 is CSAGPGIGQETHYF. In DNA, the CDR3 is TGCAGTGCAGGCCCAGGGATAGGGCAAGAGACCCATTACTTC.

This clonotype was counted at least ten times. The CDR3 loop reads CASSLSGGAETQYF. CDR3 bases: TGTGCCAGCAGTCTCAGCGGGGGGGCGGAGACCCAGTACTTC. The rearrangement joins TRBV7-9 to TRBJ2-5; 10 positions match TRBD2. There are 14 residues in the CDR3. V was clipped by 6 bases and J by 5 bases; unmatched bases: 6. Per the germline V gene, CDR1 is SEHNR and CDR2 is FQNEAQ (reference sequence).

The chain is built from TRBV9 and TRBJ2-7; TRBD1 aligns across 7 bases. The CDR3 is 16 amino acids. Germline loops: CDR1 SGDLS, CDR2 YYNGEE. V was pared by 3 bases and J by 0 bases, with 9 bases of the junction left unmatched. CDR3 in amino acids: CASSALPGQNSYEQYF. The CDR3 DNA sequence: TGTGCCAGCAGCGCCCTACCGGGACAGAACTCCTACGAGCAGTACTTC.

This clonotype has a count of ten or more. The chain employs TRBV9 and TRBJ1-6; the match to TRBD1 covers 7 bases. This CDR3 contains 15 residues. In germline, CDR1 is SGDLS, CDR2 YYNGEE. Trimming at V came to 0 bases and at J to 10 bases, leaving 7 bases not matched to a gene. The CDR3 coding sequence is TGTGCCAGCAGCGTAGATGGAACAGGGGAATCACCCCTCCACTTT. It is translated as CASSVDGTGESPLHF.

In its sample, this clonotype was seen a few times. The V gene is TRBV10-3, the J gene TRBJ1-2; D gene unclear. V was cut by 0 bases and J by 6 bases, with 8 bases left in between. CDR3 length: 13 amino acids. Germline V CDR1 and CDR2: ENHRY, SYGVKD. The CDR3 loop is CAISESPEHGYTF. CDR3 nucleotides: TGTGCCATCAGTGAGTCTCCGGAGCATGGCTACACCTTC.

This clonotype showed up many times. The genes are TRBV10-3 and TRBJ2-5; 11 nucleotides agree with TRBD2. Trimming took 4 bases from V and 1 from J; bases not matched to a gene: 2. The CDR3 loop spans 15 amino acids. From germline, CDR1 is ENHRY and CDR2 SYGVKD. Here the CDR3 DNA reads TGTGCCATCAGTGGACTAGCGGGGCTCCAAGAGACCCAGTACTTC. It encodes CAISGLAGLQETQYF.

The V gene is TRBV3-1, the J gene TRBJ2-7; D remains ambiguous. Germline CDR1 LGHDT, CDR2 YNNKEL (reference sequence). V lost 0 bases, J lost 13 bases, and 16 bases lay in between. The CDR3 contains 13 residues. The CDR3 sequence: CASSQDTTYKPYF. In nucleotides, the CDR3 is TGTGCCAGCAGCCAAGATACTACATACAAACCTTACTTC.

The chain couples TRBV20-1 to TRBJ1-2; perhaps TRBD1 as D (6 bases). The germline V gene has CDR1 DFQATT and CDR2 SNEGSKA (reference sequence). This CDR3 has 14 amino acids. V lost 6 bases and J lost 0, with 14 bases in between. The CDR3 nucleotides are TGCAGTGCGGAAGAACAGGGTCCTAACTATGGCTACACCTTC. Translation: CSAEEQGPNYGYTF.

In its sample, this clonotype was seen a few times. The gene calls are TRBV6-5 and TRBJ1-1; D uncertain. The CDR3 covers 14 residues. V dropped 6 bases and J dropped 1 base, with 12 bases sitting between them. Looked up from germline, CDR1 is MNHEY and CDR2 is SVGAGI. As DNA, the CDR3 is TGTGCCAGCAGGGCGGGTCCGAGGAACACTGAAGCTTTCTTT. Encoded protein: CASRAGPRNTEAFF.

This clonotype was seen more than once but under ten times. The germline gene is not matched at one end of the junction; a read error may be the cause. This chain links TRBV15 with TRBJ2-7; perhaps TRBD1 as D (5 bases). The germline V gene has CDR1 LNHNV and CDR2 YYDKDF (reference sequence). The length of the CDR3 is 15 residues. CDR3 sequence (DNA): TGTGCCAGCAGCCAAGAGTGGACACCTGGGTACGAGCAGTACTTC. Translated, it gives CASSQEWTPGYEQYF.